A selection of T cell receptor beta chains follows, all from one sample in a study of beta chain features in type 1 diabetes. TCRdb keeps only in-frame clones here, not all; method: immunoSEQ multiplex PCR. The sample yields about 140,000 clones, roughly 7.2% seen once. The sample was central memory CD4+ T cells from blood. The receptors were sampled from a woman between 25 and 40 years old in good health. Both conserved end residues are part of each CDR3. A D gene is named only where the DNA matches it firmly. Clone size, where shown, is once, few, many, or a class for clones that have expanded.

d_call	clone_size	j_call	v_call	cdr3_nt	cdr3_aa
.	many	TRBJ2-7	TRBV7-2	TGTGCCAGCAGCTCACAGGGTCTCGAGCAGTACTTC	CASSSQGLEQYF
TRBD1	.	TRBJ1-4	TRBV5-1	TGCGCCAGCGGGCCCGGGACAGCTGCAACTAATGAAAAACTGTTTTTT	CASGPGTAATNEKLFF
.	.	TRBJ2-5	TRBV7-3	TGTGCCAGCAGCTTCCGGGACTCAACACAAGAGACCCAGTACTTC	CASSFRDSTQETQYF
TRBD1	few	TRBJ1-2	TRBV27	TGTGCCAGCAGTTTCGACAGGGAAACGAGTGGCTACACCTTC	CASSFDRETSGYTF
.	.	TRBJ1-4	TRBV7-8	TGTGCCAGCAGCTCCGCCGACGGGAGGACTAATGAAAAACTGTTTTTT	CASSSADGRTNEKLFF
.	few	TRBJ1-1	TRBV19	TGTGCCAGTATCCCCAGGGTGGGGAACACTGAAGCTTTCTTT	CASIPRVGNTEAFF
.	.	TRBJ2-3	TRBV4-1	TGCGCCAGCAGCCCCGACGACAGCACCCGCACAGATACGCAGTATTTT	CASSPDDSTRTDTQYF
TRBD1	many	TRBJ2-7	TRBV7-2	TGTGCCAGCAGCTTGACAGGGGTCGGGCAGTACTTC	CASSLTGVGQYF
.	many	TRBJ1-1	TRBV29-1	TGCAGCGTTCACAGAAACACTGAAGCTTTCTTT	CSVHRNTEAFF
TRBD2	few	TRBJ2-1	TRBV5-1	TGCGCCAGCAGCTTAGCGGGGTCCTCCTACAATGAGCAGTTCTTC	CASSLAGSSYNEQFF
.	.	TRBJ2-1	TRBV5-4	TGTGCCAGCAGCTTAGCGTGGGGGACTCAAAATGAGCAGTTCTTC	CASSLAWGTQNEQFF
TRBD2	few	TRBJ2-7	TRBV29-1	TGCAGCGTTGTTGTGGCTAGCGGGCCGGATGGCGAGCAGTACTTC	CSVVVASGPDGEQYF
TRBD1	.	TRBJ1-1	TRBV5-1	TGCGCCAGCAGCTTCAGAGGGGGACAGGGCCGGACTGAAGCTTTCTTT	CASSFRGGQGRTEAFF
TRBD2	few	TRBJ2-1	TRBV14	TGTGCCAGCAGCCAAGTCCTCCTAGCGGGGTATTACAATGAGCAGTTCTTC	CASSQVLLAGYYNEQFF
TRBD1	.	TRBJ2-2	TRBV7-8	TGTGCCAGCAGCTGGACAGGGGGCACGGCAGGGGAGCTGTTTTTT	CASSWTGGTAGELFF
TRBD1	.	TRBJ1-2	TRBV5-4	TGTGCCAGCAGCTTAGATCACTTGGGGACAGGGGATAACTATGGCTACACCTTC	CASSLDHLGTGDNYGYTF
.	few	TRBJ2-6	TRBV7-2	TGTGCCAGCAGCTTAGCCGGACTCTCTGGGGCCAACGTCCTGACTTTC	CASSLAGLSGANVLTF
TRBD1	.	TRBJ1-2	TRBV15	TGTGCCACCAGCAGACAGGGGGCAAGCTACACCTTC	CATSRQGASYTF
TRBD2	few	TRBJ2-1	TRBV10-3	TGTGCCATTGGGCGGGAGGGCCTGAGTGAGCAGTTCTTC	CAIGREGLSEQFF
TRBD1	.	TRBJ1-1	TRBV14	TGTGCCAGCAGCCGGGCCTCTATGACAGGGGGTGAAGCTTTCTTT	CASSRASMTGGEAFF
TRBD1	.	TRBJ1-1	TRBV28	TGTGCCAGCAGTTTCCGGGACAGGGCGAACACTGAAGCTTTCTTT	CASSFRDRANTEAFF
.	many	TRBJ2-5	TRBV29-1	TGCAGCGTTGAAGGGACAGAATTAGAGACCCAGTACTTC	CSVEGTELETQYF
.	few	TRBJ2-1	TRBV28	TGTGCCAGCAGTTTGCCAGAAGGACAGAAACTGACCTACAATGAGCAGTTCTTC	CASSLPEGQKLTYNEQFF
TRBD1	few	TRBJ2-3	TRBV9	TGTGCCAGCAGACCCTGGGGGACAGGCACAGATACGCAGTATTTT	CASRPWGTGTDTQYF
.	.	TRBJ2-7	TRBV7-2	TGTGCCAGCAGCTTAGGCCGACTAGAGGCCGAGCAGTACTTC	CASSLGRLEAEQYF
.	many	TRBJ2-5	TRBV7-2	TGTGCCAGCAGCCCCTCGGCCGGGGCACCCCGGGGGGAGACCCAGTACTTC	CASSPSAGAPRGETQYF
TRBD1	.	TRBJ1-1	TRBV9	TGTGCCAGCACCGCCCTGGGACAGATGAACACTGAAGCTTTCTTT	CASTALGQMNTEAFF
TRBD1	.	TRBJ1-4	TRBV19	TGTGCCAGTAGTCAAGTGACAGGGGATCGTGAAAAACTGTTTTTT	CASSQVTGDREKLFF
.	few	TRBJ2-3	TRBV11-1	TGTGCCAGCAGCTTAGCGACAGCCTCGGATACGCAGTATTTT	CASSLATASDTQYF
TRBD2	.	TRBJ2-1	TRBV6-5	TGTGCCAGCAGATACTCTAGCGGGAGCGGTGAGCAGTTCTTC	CASRYSSGSGEQFF
TRBD1	.	TRBJ2-2	TRBV7-9	TGTGCCAGCAGCTTAGGCGGTGGGACAGGGGCCGCCGGGGAGCTGTTTTTT	CASSLGGGTGAAGELFF
TRBD1	.	TRBJ1-1	TRBV6-5	TGTGCCAGCGACACCCGGGACAGAGGGCCTGAAGCTTTCTTT	CASDTRDRGPEAFF
.	.	TRBJ2-7	TRBV9	TGTGCCAGCAGCGGATCCGGGACTGGAGATTACGAGCAGTACTTC	CASSGSGTGDYEQYF